This TCR beta chain appears in the sequencing data of a study of blood T cell repertoires in COVID-19. Turning to the study itself: T cells, B-cell-depleted T cells, or PBMCs provided the cDNA or gDNA that served as material.

Seattle's cohort entered during active infection and was followed longitudinally. The CDR3 contains 14 residues. With 9 bases removed from V and 2 bases from J, the gap between germline ends came to 17 bases. Germline V gene sequence: CDR1 LNHDA, CDR2 SQIVND (reference sequence). In the authors' methods: Estimation of nucleated cell counts relied on the amplification of reference gene primers. Assay used: immunoSEQ multiplex PCR; TCRdb lists only in-frame clones, some missing. For V, J and clone size, that table is used; D and trimming come from the DNA. This sample carries fewer than 350,000 clones, around nine tenths of them seen once, and the ten largest clones take about an eighth.

V usage is TRBV19 and J usage is TRBJ2-7; tentative D call: TRBD1 (7 bases). The sample taken for sequencing was peripheral blood. The receptor's source is a woman between 65 and 79 years old with COVID-19, enrolled during active disease. CDR3 residues: CASRGAGPPYEQYF. The CDR3 region has the DNA TGTGCCAGCAGGGGGGCGGGTCCCCCCTACGAGCAGTACTTC.